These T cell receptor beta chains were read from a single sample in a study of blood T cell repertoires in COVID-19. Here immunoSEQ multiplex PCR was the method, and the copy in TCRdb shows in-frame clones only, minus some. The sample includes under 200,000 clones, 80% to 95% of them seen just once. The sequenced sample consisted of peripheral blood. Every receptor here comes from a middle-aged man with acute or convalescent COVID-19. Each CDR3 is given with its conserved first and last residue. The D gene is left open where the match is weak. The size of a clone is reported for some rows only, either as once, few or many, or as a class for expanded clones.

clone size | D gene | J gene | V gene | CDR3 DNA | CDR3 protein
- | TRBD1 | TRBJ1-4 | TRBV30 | TGTGCCTGGAGGAGTGTGGGACAGAGAAATGAAAAACTGTTTTTT | CAWRSVGQRNEKLFF
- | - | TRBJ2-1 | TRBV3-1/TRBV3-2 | TGTGCCAGCAGCCAAGATACAGCTTCCTACAATGAGCAGTTCTTC | CASSQDTASYNEQFF
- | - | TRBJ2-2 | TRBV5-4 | TGTGCCAGCAGCTTGTATGCGGCGGGGAACACCGGGGAGCTGTTTTTT | CASSLYAAGNTGELFF
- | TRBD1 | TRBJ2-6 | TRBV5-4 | TGTGCCAGCAGCGGGGGACAGGGCGGGACTGGGGCCAACGTCCTGACTTTC | CASSGGQGGTGANVLTF
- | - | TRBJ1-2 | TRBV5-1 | TGCGCCAGCAGCTTGGGGCAGGCTTCAAACTATGGCTACACCTTC | CASSLGQASNYGYTF
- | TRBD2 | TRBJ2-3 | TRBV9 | TGTGCCAGCAGCGTATGGAGCGGGGGGGCCGATTCGCAGTATTTT | CASSVWSGGADSQYF
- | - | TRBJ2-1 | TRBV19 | TGTGCCAGTAGTGTCTCCGGGGGTGGAGAGCAGTTCTTC | CASSVSGGGEQFF
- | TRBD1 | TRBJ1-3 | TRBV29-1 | TGCAGCGTTCAGCAGGGGGCTGGAAACACCATATATTTT | CSVQQGAGNTIYF
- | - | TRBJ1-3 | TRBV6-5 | TGTGCCAGCACCGGGGATCCGGGAAACACCATATATTTT | CASTGDPGNTIYF
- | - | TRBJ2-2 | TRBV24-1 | TGTGCCACCAGTGATTTGACAGGAACCGGGGAGCTGTTTTTT | CATSDLTGTGELFF
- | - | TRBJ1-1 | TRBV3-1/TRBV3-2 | TGTGCCAGCAGCCAACAACAGCTGAACACTGAAGCTTTCTTT | CASSQQQLNTEAFF
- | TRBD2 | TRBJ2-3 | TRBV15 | TGTGCCACCAGCAGAGATAAAGCGGGGAGCACAGATACGCAGTATTTT | CATSRDKAGSTDTQYF
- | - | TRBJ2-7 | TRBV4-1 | TGCGCCAGCAGCCACGAGCCGGGGGTCTACGAGCAGTACTTC | CASSHEPGVYEQYF
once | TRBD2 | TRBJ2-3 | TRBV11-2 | TGTGCCAGCAGCCCCCTTAGCGGGAGACTCACAGATACGCAGTATTTT | CASSPLSGRLTDTQYF
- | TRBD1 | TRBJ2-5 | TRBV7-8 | TGTGCCAGCAGCTCCCCTGACCGGGACAGAGAGACCCAGTACTTC | CASSSPDRDRETQYF